The TCR beta chain under discussion was sequenced for a study of cytomegalovirus exposure and HLA in healthy donors. Trimming removed 2 bases at V and 6 bases at J, with 12 bases between. Looked up from germline, CDR1 is SGHVS and CDR2 is FQNEAQ. CDR3 length equals 14 residues. Here immunoSEQ multiplex PCR was the method, and the copy in TCRdb shows in-frame clones only, minus some. This sample yields 200,000 or so clones, of which approximately 80% are seen a single time; 13% belongs to the top ten. Sequenced: PBMCs. The sequence derives from a woman in her twenties or thirties in good health and CMV-seropositive. V and J are TRBV7-8 and TRBJ2-3, with D unresolved. The chain's CDR3 is CASSLLTSSDTQYF. The CDR3, as DNA: TGTGCCAGCAGCTTATTAACCAGTTCCGATACGCAGTATTTT. Full variable domain (missing parts from reference TRBV7-8 and TRBJ2-3): GAGVSQSPRYKVAKRGQDVALRCDPISGHVSLFWYQQALGQGPEFLTYFQNEAQLDKSGLPSDRFFAERPEGSVSTLKIQRTQQEDSAVYLCASSLLTSSDTQYFGPGTRLTVL.